The 19 T cell receptor beta chains in this list originate from one sample, sequenced in a study of CD8 T cells in ankylosing spondylitis. TCRdb used MiXCR to reprocess the 5' RACE reads, holding one entry per CDR3 protein. The repertoire includes about 360,000 distinct CDR3 sequences, roughly 20% of them detected once, and about an eighth sits in the top ten. The specimen sequenced was blood, either unsorted or a sorted T cell fraction (not recorded which). Receptors originate from a male donor with ankylosing spondylitis or in good health (not recorded which).

The rearrangement joins TRBV12-3 or TRBV12-4 to TRBJ1-5; weak D call: TRBD1 (5 bases). The CDR3 is made up of 13 amino acids. V lost 0 bases, J lost 6 bases, and 6 bases lay in between. CDR3 nucleotides: TGTGCCAGCAGTTTAGCGGGGGGTCAGCCCCAGCATTTT. It encodes CASSLAGGQPQHF.

This clonotype was detected a few times. This chain joins TRBV5-1 and TRBJ2-3, with TRBD1 identical over 12 bases. CDR1 and CDR2 from the germline V gene are SGHRS and YFSETQ. The CDR3 has 15 amino acids. J lost 6 bases, V lost 4 bases, and 6 bases had no gene match. The CDR3 loop reads CASSRGQGAFDTQYF. DNA of the CDR3: TGCGCCAGCAGCAGGGGACAGGGGGCTTTTGATACGCAGTATTTT.

This clonotype has more than one count but fewer than ten. The J gene is TRBJ2-3, the V gene TRBV9; the D gene is possibly TRBD2 (5 bases). From germline, CDR1 is SGDLS and CDR2 YYNGEE. This CDR3 contains 12 residues. V was trimmed by 4 bases and J by 5 bases, leaving 8 bases between them. Here the CDR3 DNA reads TGTGCCAGCAGCCGGGGTATAGATACGCAGTATTTT. This translates into CASSRGIDTQYF.

This clonotype occurred a few times. The rearrangement uses TRBV7-8 and TRBJ2-7, with D uncertain. The CDR3 loop spans 12 amino acids. Trimming removed 5 bases from V and 3 bases from J, with 8 bases in between. Germline V gives CDR1 SGHVS, CDR2 FQNEAQ. The CDR3 DNA sequence: TGTGCCAGCAGCGCCGCCGACTACGAGCAGTACTTC. Its translation is CASSAADYEQYF. Filled out from reference TRBV7-8 and TRBJ2-7, the complete variable domain reads GAGVSQSPRYKVAKRGQDVALRCDPISGHVSLFWYQQALGQGPEFLTYFQNEAQLDKSGLPSDRFFAERPEGSVSTLKIQRTQQEDSAVYLCASSAADYEQYFGPGTRLTVT.

This rearrangement joins TRBV10-2 to TRBJ2-1; no firm D call. The V and J ends lost 3 bases and 6 bases respectively, with 9 bases between them. The V gene's germline CDR1 is WSHSY and CDR2 SAAADI. This CDR3 has 13 amino acids. CDR3 sequence: CASSDPNRNEQFF. In DNA, the CDR3 is TGCGCCAGCAGTGACCCCAACCGCAATGAGCAGTTCTTC.

Many counts were recorded for this clonotype. This rearrangement joins TRBV12-3 or TRBV12-4 to TRBJ2-1, with D perhaps TRBD1 (6 bases). The V gene lost 5 bases and the J gene lost 0 bases, with 11 bases spanning the gap. The CDR3 runs 15 residues. Here the CDR3 reads CASSPGDSSYNEQFF. The CDR3 nucleotides are TGTGCCAGCAGTCCAGGGGATTCCTCCTACAATGAGCAGTTCTTC.

The chain carries TRBV12-3 or TRBV12-4 and TRBJ2-2, with 8 positions matching TRBD2. The CDR3 has 16 amino acids. V was pared by 6 bases and J by 4 bases, with 10 bases of the junction left unmatched. The chain's CDR3 is CASSQESGGITGELFF. The DNA for the CDR3 is TGTGCCAGCAGCCAGGAGTCGGGGGGGATCACCGGGGAGCTGTTTTTT.

This clonotype was detected only a few times. The J gene is TRBJ2-1, the V gene TRBV29-1; 7 bases match TRBD2. Germline CDR1 SQVTM, CDR2 ANQGSEA. Trimming at V came to 7 bases and at J to 7 bases, leaving 7 bases not matched to a gene. The CDR3 covers 12 residues. This CDR3 is CSAGLEVNEQFF. The DNA of the CDR3 is TGCAGCGCAGGACTAGAAGTGAATGAGCAGTTCTTC.

This clonotype turned up a few times. The rearrangement uses TRBV12-3 or TRBV12-4 and TRBJ1-3; no reliable D call. Trimming left V 8 bases short and J 4 bases short, with 9 bases between. The CDR3 is 12 residues long. CDR3 amino acids: CASCIQGNTIYF. Here the CDR3 DNA reads TGTGCCAGCTGCATACAGGGAAACACCATATATTTT.

Only a few counts were recorded for this clonotype. The rearrangement uses TRBV4-1 and TRBJ2-1; 12 nucleotides agree with TRBD1. The CDR3 runs 16 residues. V lost 3 bases and J lost 8; bases outside the gene matches: 8. Germline V gene sequence: CDR1 MGHRA, CDR2 YSYEKL. The CDR3 spells CASSQPPGQGADEQFF. The DNA of the CDR3 is TGCGCCAGCAGCCAGCCTCCGGGACAGGGGGCCGATGAGCAGTTCTTC.

This clonotype is a singleton in its sample. V usage is TRBV6-5 and J usage is TRBJ2-7; 9 bases are a match to TRBD1. Germline V CDR1 and CDR2: MNHEY, SVGAGI. This CDR3 comprises 16 residues. The V segment lost 2 bases and the J segment 1 base; nucleotides outside the gene matches: 6. CDR3 DNA: TGTGCCAGCAGTTACCCGGCCGGGACAGGGTCCTACGAGCAGTACTTC. Translating gives CASSYPAGTGSYEQYF.

This chain connects TRBV5-8 to TRBJ2-4; D is undetermined. V lost 4 bases to trimming and J lost 0 bases, with 14 bases between them. The CDR3 has 16 amino acids. The germline CDR1 and CDR2 sequences are SGHTS and YDEGEE. The CDR3 DNA follows: TGTGCCAGCAGCCCACTAAGCGCCGGAGCCAAAAACATTCAGTACTTC. Residues: CASSPLSAGAKNIQYF.

This clonotype came up a few times. V and J are TRBV12-3 or TRBV12-4 and TRBJ2-7, with a possible D match to TRBD2 (5 bases). CDR3 length equals 15 residues. Trimming pared 0 bases from V and 6 bases from J, leaving 15 bases between. CDR3 amino acids: CASSLAPPGWGEQYF. The CDR3 bases are TGTGCCAGCAGTTTAGCCCCCCCGGGGTGGGGCGAGCAGTACTTC.

The chain is built from TRBV28 and TRBJ2-5, with 7 bases matching TRBD1. The CDR3 runs 15 residues. After removal of 5 bases from V and 0 bases from J, the junction contained 6 bases not matched to a gene. Germline CDR1 reads MDHEN; CDR2 reads SYDVKM. The CDR3, as DNA: TGTGCCAGCAGTCCCCGGGACAGCTACCAAGAGACCCAGTACTTC. Residues: CASSPRDSYQETQYF.

Only a few counts were recorded for this clonotype. The CDR3 protein is CAWSGAGTNTGELFF. The CDR3 nucleotides are TGTGCCTGGAGTGGAGCGGGGACGAACACCGGGGAGCTGTTTTTT. The rearrangement uses TRBV30 and TRBJ2-2; 7 bases line up with TRBD2. This CDR3 has 15 residues. Germline V gene data show CDR1 as GTSNPN and CDR2 as SVGIG (reference sequence). The ends lost 1 base at V and 0 bases at J; junction bases unmatched: 2.

This clonotype was picked up a small number of times. V and J are TRBV9 and TRBJ2-5; 7 bases match TRBD2. The V gene end was trimmed by 3 bases and the J gene end by 5 bases; junction bases not matched to a gene: 10. Germline CDR1 and CDR2: SGDLS and YYNGEE. The CDR3 sequence is 15 residues long. CDR3 nucleotides: TGTGCCAGCAGCGGTAGCGGGTCGAAGGGGGAGACCCAGTACTTC. This encodes CASSGSGSKGETQYF. Complete variable domain (other parts from reference TRBV9 and TRBJ2-5): DSGVTQTPKHLITATGQRVTLRCSPRSGDLSVYWYQQSLDQGLQFLIQYYNGEERAKGNILERFSAQQFPDLHSELNLSSLELGDSALYFCASSGSGSKGETQYFGPGTRLLVL.

This clonotype occurred a few times. This chain links TRBV7-9 with TRBJ2-5, with D possibly TRBD1 on 6 matching bases. Looked up from germline, CDR1 is SEHNR and CDR2 is FQNEAQ (reference sequence). Trimming removed 4 bases from V and 1 base from J, with 10 bases in between. This CDR3 has 14 residues. The CDR3 sequence is CASSSLDSQETQYF. DNA for the CDR3: TGTGCCAGCAGCTCATTGGACAGCCAAGAGACCCAGTACTTC.

The V and J genes are TRBV4-1 and TRBJ2-3, with D tentatively TRBD2 (5 bases). Trimming left V 0 bases short and J 4 bases short, with 11 bases between. Germline V gene lookup returns CDR1 MGHRA and CDR2 YSYEKL. This CDR3 has 15 residues. The CDR3 sequence is CASSQEDRESDTQYF. In DNA form, the CDR3 reads TGCGCCAGCAGCCAAGAGGACCGGGAATCAGATACGCAGTATTTT.

This clonotype was observed a few times. The chain employs TRBV12-3 or TRBV12-4 and TRBJ2-3; D is perhaps TRBD1 (6 bases). The V gene lost 5 bases and the J gene lost 2 bases, with 14 bases spanning the gap. The CDR3 covers 15 residues. CDR3 coding DNA: TGTGCCAGCAGTCGTGGGGGCCTGCCCACAGATACGCAGTATTTT. This sequence encodes CASSRGGLPTDTQYF.